This T cell receptor beta chain was sequenced in a study of blood T cell repertoires in COVID-19. Study background: PBMCs, B-cell-depleted T cells, or T cells were the source of the cDNA or gDNA that made up the material.

The germline V and J ends were trimmed by 3 bases and 0 bases, with 12 bases remaining between them. In germline, CDR1 is LNHDA, CDR2 SQIVND (reference sequence). CDR3 length equals 16 residues. Clones were read by immunoSEQ multiplex PCR, and TCRdb kept only the in-frame ones, dropping some. Of under 250,000 clones in the sample, approximately 83% were seen once. The receptor's source is a woman between 55 and 75 years old with acute or convalescent COVID-19. The chain combines TRBV19 with TRBJ1-3; D remains ambiguous. Sequencing was carried out using peripheral blood. CDR3 loop: CASSIIIRDSGNTIYF. The DNA for the CDR3 is TGTGCCAGTAGTATCATCATCCGGGACTCTGGAAACACCATATATTTT.